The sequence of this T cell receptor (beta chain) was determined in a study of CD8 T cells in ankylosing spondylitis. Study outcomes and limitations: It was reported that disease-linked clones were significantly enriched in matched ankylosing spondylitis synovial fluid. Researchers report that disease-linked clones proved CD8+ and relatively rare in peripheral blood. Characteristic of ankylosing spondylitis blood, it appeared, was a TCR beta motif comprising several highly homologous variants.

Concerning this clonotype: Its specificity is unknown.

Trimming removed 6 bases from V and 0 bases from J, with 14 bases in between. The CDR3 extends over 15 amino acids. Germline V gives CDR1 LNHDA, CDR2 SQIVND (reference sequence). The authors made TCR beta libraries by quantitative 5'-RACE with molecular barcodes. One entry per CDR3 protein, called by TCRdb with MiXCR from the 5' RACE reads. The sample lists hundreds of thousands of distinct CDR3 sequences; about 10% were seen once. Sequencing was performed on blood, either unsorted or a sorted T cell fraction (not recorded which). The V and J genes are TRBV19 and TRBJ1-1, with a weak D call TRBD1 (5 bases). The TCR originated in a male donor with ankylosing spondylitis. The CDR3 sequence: CASRGTGTVNTEAFF. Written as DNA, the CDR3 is TGTGCCAGTAGGGGAACCGGGACGGTGAACACTGAAGCTTTCTTT.